This T cell receptor delta chain was sequenced during a study of Vδ1+ human thymocytes. Only a few counts were recorded for this clone. What it binds is not known. Study-level findings and limits: TRG sequences recurred across donors, whereas TRD sequences stayed essentially private. Bulk repertoire data may be misinterpreted because of unexpected Vdelta2 sequences. In the thymus, TRG and TRD repertoires looked highly polyclonal with Gaussian CDR3 lengths.

Per germline, CDR1 TSWWSYY and CDR2 QGS. The germline V and J ends were trimmed by 2 bases and 0 bases, with 10 bases remaining between them. This CDR3 region has 15 residues. The sorted cells were CD3+ Vdelta1+ Vdelta2- thymocytes from alphabeta-depleted thymus. The template was reverse-transcribed extracted RNA. Multiplex PCR used pooled V-gene forward primers and a constant-region reverse primer to amplify CDR3s. TCRdb called clones anew from the multiplex PCR reads with CATT. This table has over 20,000 delta-chain clones, more than 8% appearing once. This sequence originates from a child less than two years old who had congenital heart surgery. V and J are TRDV1 and TRDJ1; D is unclear. The sequencing input was Vdelta1+ gamma-delta thymocytes from the thymus. Subset of the sample: FACS-sorted CD3+ TCRalphabeta- TCRVdelta1+ TCRVdelta2- thymocytes. DNA for the CDR3: TGTGCTCTTGGGGAAAGGCCCTTATACACCGATAAACTCATCTTT. This translates into CALGERPLYTDKLIF.